Presented here are 10 T cell receptor beta chains from one specimen sequenced in a study of cytomegalovirus exposure and HLA in healthy donors. PCR employed 60 Vbeta and 13 Jbeta primers. Assay used: immunoSEQ multiplex PCR; TCRdb lists only in-frame clones, some missing. The table has around 230,000 clones, approximately 79% seen once. The sequenced sample was PBMCs. The receptor source for this set is a male donor in good health and CMV-seronegative.

The chain employs TRBV28 and TRBJ2-1, with 13 bases aligning to TRBD2. The CDR3 runs 15 residues. V trimming: 5 bases; J trimming: 6 bases; junction bases outside the gene matches: 4. CDR1 and CDR2 from the germline V gene are MDHEN and SYDVKM. The CDR3 reads CASSALAGGLNEQFF. The CDR3 DNA reads TGTGCCAGCAGTGCACTAGCGGGGGGGCTCAATGAGCAGTTCTTC.

This clone was detected a few times. This chain joins TRBV5-1 and TRBJ1-1; 10 positions agree with TRBD1. Trimming cost V 0 bases and J 7 bases; bases outside gene matches: 6. The CDR3 contains 15 residues. Germline CDR1 SGHRS, CDR2 YFSETQ. The CDR3: CASSLGQGAVIEAFF. The CDR3 bases are TGCGCCAGCAGCTTGGGACAGGGGGCGGTAATTGAAGCTTTCTTT.

The chain employs TRBV5-1 and TRBJ1-5, with D unresolved. Between the trimmed V and J ends, which lost 3 bases and 6 bases, there was a span of 7 bases. Germline V gene lookup returns CDR1 SGHRS and CDR2 YFSETQ. The CDR3 length is 12 residues. CDR3 loop: CASSYRLQPQHF. The DNA of the CDR3 is TGCGCCAGCAGCTATAGACTTCAGCCCCAGCATTTT.

V is TRBV18 and J is TRBJ1-2, with TRBD1 as a possible D gene (5 bases). The germline V gene has CDR1 KGHSH and CDR2 LQKENI. CDR3 length: 14 amino acids. Between the trimmed V and J ends, which lost 3 bases and 5 bases, there was a span of 13 bases. The CDR3, as DNA: TGTGCCAGCTCACCTGACAGTTTCGGGTATGGCTACACCTTC. It translates to CASSPDSFGYGYTF.

The J gene is TRBJ1-4, the V gene TRBV7-9; 10 bases are shared with TRBD1. Losses at the gene ends were 1 base for V and 8 bases for J; bases not matched to a gene: 1. The CDR3 consists of 14 residues. Germline V gene lookup returns CDR1 SEHNR and CDR2 FQNEAQ (reference sequence). CDR3 in DNA: TGTGCCAGCAGCTTAGGGACAGGGGGGGAAAAACTGTTTTTT. The encoded protein is CASSLGTGGEKLFF.

The chain recombines TRBV5-1 with TRBJ2-3; 7 bases map to TRBD2. In germline, CDR1 is SGHRS, CDR2 YFSETQ. The CDR3 totals 16 residues. With V trimmed by 4 bases and J by 0 bases, 8 bases remained unmatched. The CDR3 DNA sequence: TGCGCCAGCAGCCATGGGGGGGGATCTAGCACAGATACGCAGTATTTT. This gives the protein CASSHGGGSSTDTQYF.

This clone has a single count. V and J are TRBV5-6 and TRBJ2-5, with 7 bases that match TRBD1. Per germline, CDR1 SGHDT and CDR2 YYEEEE. Unmatched junction bases numbered 11, after V lost 6 bases and J lost 3 bases. The CDR3 loop spans 15 amino acids. In DNA, the CDR3 is TGTGCCAGCACCATACCAAGGGGGCGAGAAGAGACCCAGTACTTC. This sequence encodes CASTIPRGREETQYF.

The chain recombines TRBV5-4 with TRBJ1-3, with TRBD1 matching 12 bases. Germline V gene data show CDR1 as SGHNT and CDR2 as YYREEE (reference sequence). With 4 bases clipped from V and 1 base from J, the junction kept 3 bases outside the gene matches. The CDR3 is 16 residues long. This CDR3 is CASSPGQGASGNTIYF. CDR3 in DNA: TGTGCCAGCAGCCCGGGACAGGGGGCGTCTGGAAACACCATATATTTT. Full variable domain (missing parts from reference TRBV5-4 and TRBJ1-3): ETGVTQSPTHLIKTRGQQVTLRCSSQSGHNTVSWYQQALGQGPQFIFQYYREEENGRGNFPPRFSGLQFPNYSSELNVNALELDDSALYLCASSPGQGASGNTIYFGEGSWLTVV.

The rearrangement joins TRBV5-8 to TRBJ2-5; 7 bases are shared with TRBD2. This CDR3 is 16 amino acids long. Trimming took 3 bases from V and 5 from J; bases not matched to a gene: 13. Looked up from germline, CDR1 is SGHTS and CDR2 is YDEGEE. The CDR3 DNA sequence: TGTGCCAGCAGCTCTCCACCGGGACTACCCCCCGAGACCCAGTACTTC. As protein: CASSSPPGLPPETQYF.

This clone was picked up a small number of times. CDR3 in amino acids: CASSHTRTSPETQYF. The DNA of the CDR3 is TGTGCCAGCAGCCACACTAGGACTAGCCCAGAGACCCAGTACTTC. The chain uses TRBV7-3 and TRBJ2-5; 8 bases line up with TRBD2. V lost 5 bases to trimming and J lost 4 bases; unmatched junction nucleotides: 9. The length of the CDR3 is 15 residues. The V gene's germline CDR1 is SGHTA and CDR2 FQGTGA.